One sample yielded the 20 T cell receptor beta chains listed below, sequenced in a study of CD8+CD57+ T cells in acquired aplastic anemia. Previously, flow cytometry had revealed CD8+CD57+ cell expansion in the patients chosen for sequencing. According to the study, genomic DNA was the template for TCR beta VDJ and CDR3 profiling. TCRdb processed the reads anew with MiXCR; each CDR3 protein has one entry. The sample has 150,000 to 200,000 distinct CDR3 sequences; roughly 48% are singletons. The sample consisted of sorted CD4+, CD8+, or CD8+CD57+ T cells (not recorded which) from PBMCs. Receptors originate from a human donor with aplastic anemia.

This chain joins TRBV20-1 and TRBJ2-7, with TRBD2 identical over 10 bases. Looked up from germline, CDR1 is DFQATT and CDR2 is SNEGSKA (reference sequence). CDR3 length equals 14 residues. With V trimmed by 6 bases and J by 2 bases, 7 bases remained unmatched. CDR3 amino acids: CSARGLAATYEQYF. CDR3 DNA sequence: TGCAGTGCCCGCGGACTAGCGGCAACCTACGAGCAGTACTTC.

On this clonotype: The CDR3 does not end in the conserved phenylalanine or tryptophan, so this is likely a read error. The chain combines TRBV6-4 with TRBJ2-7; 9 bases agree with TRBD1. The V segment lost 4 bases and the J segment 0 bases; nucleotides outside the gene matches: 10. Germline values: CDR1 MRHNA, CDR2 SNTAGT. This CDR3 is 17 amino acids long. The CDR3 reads CASSAYSGTGLSYEQYL. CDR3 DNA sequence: TGTGCCAGCAGTGCCTACTCCGGGACAGGGCTCTCCTACGAGCAGTACCTC.

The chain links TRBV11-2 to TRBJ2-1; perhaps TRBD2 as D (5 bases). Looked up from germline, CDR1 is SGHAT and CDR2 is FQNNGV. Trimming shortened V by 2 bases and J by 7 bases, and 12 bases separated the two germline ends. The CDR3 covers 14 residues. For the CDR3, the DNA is TGTGCCAGCAGCTTATTTGTTACGGGGAATGAGCAGTTCTTC. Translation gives CASSLFVTGNEQFF.

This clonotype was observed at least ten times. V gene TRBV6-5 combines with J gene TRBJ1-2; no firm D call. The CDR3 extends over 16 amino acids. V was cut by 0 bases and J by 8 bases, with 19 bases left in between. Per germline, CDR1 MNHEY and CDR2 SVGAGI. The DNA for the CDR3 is TGTGCCAGCAGTTACTCGATAAGCGGAAGGGAACAGGGCTACACCTTC. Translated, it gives CASSYSISGREQGYTF.

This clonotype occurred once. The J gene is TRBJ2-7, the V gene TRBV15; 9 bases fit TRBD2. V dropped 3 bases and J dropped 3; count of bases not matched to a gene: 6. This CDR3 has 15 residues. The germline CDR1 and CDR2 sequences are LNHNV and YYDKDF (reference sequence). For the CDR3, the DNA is TGTGCCACCAGCAGCGTCCGACTAGCGGACTACGAGCAGTACTTC. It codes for CATSSVRLADYEQYF.

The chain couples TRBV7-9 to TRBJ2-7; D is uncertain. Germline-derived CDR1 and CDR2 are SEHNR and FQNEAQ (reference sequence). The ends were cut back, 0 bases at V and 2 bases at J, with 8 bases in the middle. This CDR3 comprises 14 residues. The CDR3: CASSLALGTYEQYF. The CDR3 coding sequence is TGTGCCAGCAGCTTAGCGCTTGGGACCTACGAGCAGTACTTC. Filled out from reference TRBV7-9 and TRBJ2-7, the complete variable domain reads DTGVSQNPRHKITKRGQNVTFRCDPISEHNRLYWYRQTLGQGPEFLTYFQNEAQLEKSRLLSDRFSAERPKGSFSTLEIQRTEQGDSAMYLCASSLALGTYEQYFGPGTRLTVT.

Here the CDR3 reads CASSEAGTGHEQYF. The CDR3 DNA reads as TGTGCCAGCAGCGAAGCCGGGACAGGACACGAGCAGTACTTC. The V gene is TRBV9, the J gene TRBJ2-7; TRBD1 matches 8 bases. J was trimmed by 5 bases and V by 3 bases; bases with no gene match: 7. The V gene's germline CDR1 is SGDLS and CDR2 YYNGEE. CDR3 size: 14 residues.

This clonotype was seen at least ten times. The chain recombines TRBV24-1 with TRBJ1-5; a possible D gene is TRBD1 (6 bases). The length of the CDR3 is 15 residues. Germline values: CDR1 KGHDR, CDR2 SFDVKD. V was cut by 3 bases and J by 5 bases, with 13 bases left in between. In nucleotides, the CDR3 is TGTGCCACCAGTGATCCGGGACACCGAGATCAGCCCCAGCATTTT. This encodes CATSDPGHRDQPQHF.

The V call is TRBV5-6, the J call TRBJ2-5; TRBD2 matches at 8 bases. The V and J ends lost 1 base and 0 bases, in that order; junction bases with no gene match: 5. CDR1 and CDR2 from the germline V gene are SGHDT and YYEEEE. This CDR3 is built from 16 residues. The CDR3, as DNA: TGTGCCAGCAGCTTGCTCGGGACTAGGTACCAAGAGACCCAGTACTTC. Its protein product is CASSLLGTRYQETQYF.

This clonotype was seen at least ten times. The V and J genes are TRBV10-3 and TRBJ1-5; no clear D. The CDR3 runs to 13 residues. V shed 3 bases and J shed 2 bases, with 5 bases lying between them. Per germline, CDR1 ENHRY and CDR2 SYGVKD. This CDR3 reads CAISDEGNQPQHF. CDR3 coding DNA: TGTGCCATCAGTGACGAAGGCAATCAGCCCCAGCATTTT.

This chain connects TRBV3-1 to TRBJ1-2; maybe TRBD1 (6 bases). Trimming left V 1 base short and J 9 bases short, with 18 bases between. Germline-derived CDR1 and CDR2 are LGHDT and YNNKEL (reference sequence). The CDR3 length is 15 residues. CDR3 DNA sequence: TGTGCCAGCAGCCAAGGAGGGGACGACAGGCGAAGCTACACCTTC. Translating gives CASSQGGDDRRSYTF. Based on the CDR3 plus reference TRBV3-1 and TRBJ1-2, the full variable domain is DTAVSQTPKYLVTQMGNDKSIKCEQNLGHDTMYWYKQDSKKFLKIMFSYNNKELIINETVPNRFSPKSPDKAHLNLHINSLELGDSAVYFCASSQGGDDRRSYTFGSGTRLTVV.

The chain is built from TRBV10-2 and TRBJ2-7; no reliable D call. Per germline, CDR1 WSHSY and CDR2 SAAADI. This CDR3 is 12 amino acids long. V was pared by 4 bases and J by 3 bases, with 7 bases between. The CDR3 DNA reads TGCGCCAGCAGTGCGTCGGGCTACGAGCAGTACTTC. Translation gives CASSASGYEQYF.

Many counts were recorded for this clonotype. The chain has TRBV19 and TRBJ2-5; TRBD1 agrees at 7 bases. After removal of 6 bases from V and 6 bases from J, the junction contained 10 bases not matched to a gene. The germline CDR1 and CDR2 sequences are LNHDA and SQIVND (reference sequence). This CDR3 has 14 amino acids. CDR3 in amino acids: CASSITGTVQTQYF. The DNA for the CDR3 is TGTGCCAGTAGCATAACCGGGACAGTTCAGACCCAGTACTTC.

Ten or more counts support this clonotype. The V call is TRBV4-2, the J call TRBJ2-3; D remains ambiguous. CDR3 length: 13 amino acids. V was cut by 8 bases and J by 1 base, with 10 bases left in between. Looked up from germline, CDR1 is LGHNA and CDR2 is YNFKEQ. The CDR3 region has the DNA TGTGCCAGCCAACGACACGGCACAGATACGCAGTATTTT. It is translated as CASQRHGTDTQYF.

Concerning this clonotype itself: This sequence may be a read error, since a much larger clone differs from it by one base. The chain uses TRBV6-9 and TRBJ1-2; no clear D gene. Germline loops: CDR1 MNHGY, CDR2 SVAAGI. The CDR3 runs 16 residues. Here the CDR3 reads CASRLIWGPSNYGYSF. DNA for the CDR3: TGTGCCAGCAGGCTAATATGGGGTCCCAGCAACTATGGCTACAGCTTC.

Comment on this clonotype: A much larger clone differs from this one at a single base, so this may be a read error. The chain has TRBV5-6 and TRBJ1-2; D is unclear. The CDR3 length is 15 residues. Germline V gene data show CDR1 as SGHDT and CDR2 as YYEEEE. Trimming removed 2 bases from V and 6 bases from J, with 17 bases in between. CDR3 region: CASSLLGWADNGYTF. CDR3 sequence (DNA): TGTGCCAGCAGCTTACTTGGGTGGGCCGATAATGGCTACACCTTC.

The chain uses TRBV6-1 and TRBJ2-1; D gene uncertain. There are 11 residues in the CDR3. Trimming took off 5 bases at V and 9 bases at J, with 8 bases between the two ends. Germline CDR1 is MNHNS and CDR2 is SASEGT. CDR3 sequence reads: CASSPLTEQFF. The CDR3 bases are TGTGCCAGCAGTCCACTGACTGAGCAGTTCTTC.

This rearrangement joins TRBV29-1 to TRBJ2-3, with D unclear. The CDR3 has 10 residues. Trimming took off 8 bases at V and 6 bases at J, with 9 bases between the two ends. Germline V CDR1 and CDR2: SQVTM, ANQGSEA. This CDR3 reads CSLRRDTQYF. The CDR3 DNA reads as TGCAGCCTTCGTAGGGATACGCAGTATTTT.

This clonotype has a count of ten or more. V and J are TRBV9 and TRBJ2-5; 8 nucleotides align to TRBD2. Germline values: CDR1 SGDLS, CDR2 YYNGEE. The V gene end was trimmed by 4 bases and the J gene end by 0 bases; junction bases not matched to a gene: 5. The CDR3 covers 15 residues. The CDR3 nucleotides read TGTGCCAGCAGCCGGTCGGGGGGGGACCAAGAGACCCAGTACTTC. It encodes CASSRSGGDQETQYF.

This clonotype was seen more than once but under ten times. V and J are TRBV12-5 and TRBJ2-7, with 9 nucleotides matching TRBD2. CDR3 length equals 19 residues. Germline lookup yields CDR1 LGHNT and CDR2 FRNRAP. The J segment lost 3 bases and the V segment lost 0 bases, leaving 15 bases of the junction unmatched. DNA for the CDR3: TGTGCTAGTGGTTTGGTACTGGAGAAAAGCGGGAGGTTGGGCTACGAGCAGTACTTC. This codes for CASGLVLEKSGRLGYEQYF.